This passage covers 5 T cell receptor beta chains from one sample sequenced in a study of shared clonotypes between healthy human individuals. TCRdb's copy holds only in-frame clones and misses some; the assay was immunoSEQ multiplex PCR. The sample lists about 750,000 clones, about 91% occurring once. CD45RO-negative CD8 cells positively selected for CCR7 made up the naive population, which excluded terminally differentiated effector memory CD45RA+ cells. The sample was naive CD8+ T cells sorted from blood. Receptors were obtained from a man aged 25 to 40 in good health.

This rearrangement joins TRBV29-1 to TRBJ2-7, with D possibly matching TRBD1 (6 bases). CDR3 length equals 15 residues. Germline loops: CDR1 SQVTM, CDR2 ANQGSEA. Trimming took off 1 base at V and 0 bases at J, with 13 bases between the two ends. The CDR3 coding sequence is TGCAGCGTTGAAGGGAACAGGGAGAGCTCCTACGAGCAGTACTTC. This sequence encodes CSVEGNRESSYEQYF.

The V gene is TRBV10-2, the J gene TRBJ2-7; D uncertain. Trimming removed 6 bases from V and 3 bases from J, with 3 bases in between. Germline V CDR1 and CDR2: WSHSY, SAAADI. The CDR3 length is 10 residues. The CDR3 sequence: CASRDYEQYF. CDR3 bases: TGCGCCAGCAGGGACTACGAGCAGTACTTC.

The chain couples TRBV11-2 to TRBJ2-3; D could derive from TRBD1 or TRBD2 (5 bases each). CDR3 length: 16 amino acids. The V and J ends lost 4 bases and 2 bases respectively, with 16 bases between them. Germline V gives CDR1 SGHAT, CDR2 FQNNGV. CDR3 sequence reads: CASSSIGGESTDTQYF. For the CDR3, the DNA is TGTGCCAGCAGCTCGATTGGGGGAGAATCCACAGATACGCAGTATTTT.

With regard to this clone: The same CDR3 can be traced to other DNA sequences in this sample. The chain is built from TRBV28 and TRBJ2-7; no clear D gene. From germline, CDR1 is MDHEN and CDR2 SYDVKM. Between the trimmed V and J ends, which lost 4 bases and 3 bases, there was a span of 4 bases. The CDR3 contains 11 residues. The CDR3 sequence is CASSSGYEQYF. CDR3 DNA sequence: TGTGCCAGCAGTTCAGGCTACGAGCAGTACTTC.

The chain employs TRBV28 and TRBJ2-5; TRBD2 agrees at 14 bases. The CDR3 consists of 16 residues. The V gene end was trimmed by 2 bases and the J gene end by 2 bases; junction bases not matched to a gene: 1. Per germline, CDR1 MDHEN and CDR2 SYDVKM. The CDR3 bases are TGTGCCAGCAGTTTACGGACTAGCGGGAGGCAAGAGACCCAGTACTTC. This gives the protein CASSLRTSGRQETQYF.